This T cell receptor beta chain was obtained from a study of blood T cell repertoires in COVID-19. Study-level background: Samples came from the United States, Italy and Spain, spanning acute and convalescent COVID-19. The cDNA or gDNA used as material had been derived from T cells, B-cell-depleted T cells, or PBMCs.

V lost 2 bases, J lost 1 base, and 6 bases stayed unmatched. CDR1 is GTSNPN, CDR2 SVGIG, per germline (reference sequence). The CDR3 has 15 residues. Some clones are missing from TCRdb's copy, which holds only in-frame ones; the method was immunoSEQ multiplex PCR. This table holds more than 95,000 clones, 85% found once. This clone turned up a few times. The V gene is TRBV30, the J gene TRBJ2-3, with 7 positions matching TRBD2. The sample was peripheral blood. The source is a man aged 50 to 60 with acute or convalescent COVID-19. The CDR3 is CAWSFGTTRTDTQYF. The CDR3 DNA sequence: TGTGCCTGGAGTTTCGGGACTACCCGCACAGATACGCAGTATTTT.